This T cell receptor beta chain comes out of a study of beta chain features in type 1 diabetes (dated by TCRdb to the late 2010s). Some background on the complete study: No differences in mean age, gender distribution, total cell number or subset yield were found between patients and healthy donors. Across all samples, about 110 million sorted cells were examined, and cell number per subset correlated strongly with RNA yield. The study compared the TCRB repertoires of sorted circulating CD4+ T cell subsets in recently diagnosed type 1 diabetes patients with those in matched healthy donors. Naive and central memory subsets were obtained from all 28 donors, but regulatory and stem cell-like memory subsets were isolated from only 8 patients and roughly 8 healthy donors.

All of the isolated RNA was reverse transcribed with the High Capacity cDNA Reverse Transcription Kit, so expressed TCRB transcripts were sequenced. Deep immunoSEQ sequencing was performed on naive, central memory and regulatory T cell samples, with an average of roughly 3.6 million total reads per sample. Sorted cells were lysed in RLT buffer, and RNA was extracted using DNase-treated RNeasy Micro or Mini kits according to cell number. Each cell subset was processed on its own to prevent cross-contamination, while patient and healthy donor samples were processed together. TCRB sequences were amplified from cDNA with the immunoSEQ multiplex PCR, producing 87-bp fragments spanning the CDR3 region. Amplicons were sequenced on the Illumina HiSeq platform. The study's own analysis went as follows. Synthetic template baselines were used to correct PCR bias computationally, reads within Hamming distance 2 were collapsed, and singletons that could not be merged were discarded. Reads were aligned to IMGT to assign V, D and J genes, CDR3 length, and insertions or deletions at six rearrangement sites. Within each subset, clonotype counts were normalized to sorted cell number, and only after that were true diversity and Gini coefficients computed with the tcR R package. Repertoire sharing was quantified using the overlap coefficient calculated on TCRB nucleotide sequences. As a proxy for the pre-selection repertoire, out-of-frame TCRB sequences from naive cells were analyzed. In its TCRdb copy, this immuneACCESS table keeps in-frame sequences only and misses some clones. Where compared with another copy, unresolved V genes explain less than half of these, and the others have no known cause. That table is the source of V, J and clone size, and D and trimming were worked out from the DNA. In all, the sample holds hundreds of thousands of clones, and about 12% of those were seen once. 0.015% to 0.02% of the sample rests with the top ten.

Each donor gave one peripheral blood draw, roughly 110 mL on average, collected into heparinised tubes. Using a panel that included CD45RO, CCR7, CD25, CD127, CD95 and CD27, naive, central memory, regulatory and stem cell-like memory CD4+ T cells were sorted on a BD FACSAria II. Every sorted population had a purity above 95%. PBMCs were separated immediately by Lymphoprep density gradient centrifugation and were stained directly, without being cultured. Samples were stained and sorted in pairs, with one healthy donor and one patient per experiment, so that batch effects were minimized. This clone turned up a few times. Its recognized antigen is unknown. It has no much larger one-base neighbor in the sample; base qualities were not kept. The V and J ends are trimmed by 6 bases and 0 bases, leaving 11 bases between them. CDR1 is given as SNHLY and CDR2 as FYNNEI, both from the germline V gene. The CDR3 starts with the cysteine, ends with the phenylalanine, and has 14 residues. Just CDR3 DNA is preserved here, 42 bases in frame from base 1.

On the study overall, not on this receptor specifically: Only small numbers of individuals were included in the HLA sub-analyses, which left unresolved whether HLA type had any influence on TCRB rearrangement. Naive, central memory and regulatory TCRB repertoires appeared to be more similar among patients than among healthy donors. Shorter templates might have been favored by PCR, but patient and control samples were amplified and corrected together, so both groups would have been affected equally by any skew. Because cDNA rather than genomic DNA was sequenced, highly expressing activated cells could have been over-represented, although no difference in activation and CD3 levels was found between groups. Patients with type 1 diabetes made fewer insertions and deleted more nucleotides at VDJ recombination sites, implying thymic rearrangement abnormalities. Type 1 diabetes patients showed a moderate but significant shortening of TCRB CDR3 length in all four CD4+ subsets.

The receptor was isolated from a man in his late teens or twenties in good health. Sequences were obtained from naive CD4+ T cells from blood. This specimen's cell subset or site label, interpreted: true naive CD4+ T cells. The rearranged chain carries TRBV2 and TRBJ1-1, with no reliable assignment of the D segment. The bases read TGTGCCAGCAGGCCAGGTATGGTGAACACTGAAGCTTTCTTT. It codes for CASRPGMVNTEAFF.